This TCR beta chain was sequenced for a study of STAT5B mutations in CD4+ large granular lymphocyte leukemia. Method: immunoSEQ multiplex PCR; TCRdb's copy keeps in-frame clones and lacks some. Here the sample spans about 48,000 clones, about 70% being singletons. The CDR3 is 13 amino acids. Trimming left V 6 bases short and J 6 bases short, with 14 bases between. Germline CDR1 is MNHNY and CDR2 is SVGAGI (reference sequence). The chain carries TRBV6-6 and TRBJ1-2; D possibly corresponds to TRBD1 (5 bases). Material for sequencing was CD4+ T cells from blood buffy coats. This TCR was recovered from a human donor in good health. CDR3 nucleotides: TGTGCCAGCAGCTCCGGACAAGGGAATGGCTACACCTTC. Its translation is CASSSGQGNGYTF.